The sequence of this T cell receptor beta chain was determined in a study of blood T cell repertoires in COVID-19. Study-wide background: T cells, B-cell-depleted T cells, or PBMCs supplied cDNA or gDNA.

Generated by immunoSEQ multiplex PCR, the TCRdb table keeps only in-frame clones and is missing some. The sample has 350,000 to 450,000 clones, about 90% seen once. This CDR3 has 13 amino acids. Germline assignment: CDR1 SQVTM and CDR2 ANQGSEA. V lost 0 bases, J lost 3 bases, and 8 bases lay in between. This TCR was recovered from a woman aged 30 to 39 who had recovered from COVID-19. Sequencing used PBMCs or T cells enriched from blood (not recorded which). The chain couples TRBV29-1 to TRBJ1-1; D is possibly TRBD1 (6 bases). CDR3: CSVEDEGDTEAFF. The CDR3 nucleotides read TGCAGCGTTGAAGATGAGGGGGACACTGAAGCTTTCTTT.